The source of this TCR beta chain is a study of control samples from healthy donors and cancer patients. The CDR3 runs to 18 residues. V lost 1 base and J lost 4, with 22 bases in between. Germline V gene lookup returns CDR1 LGHDT and CDR2 YNNKEL (reference sequence). The repertoire was sequenced with immunoSEQ multiplex PCR; TCRdb's copy has only in-frame clones and lacks some. Here the sample spans roughly 170,000 clones, 88% being singletons. The sequence derives from a woman aged 25 to 39 in good health. Sequencing was performed on blood. The chain uses TRBV3-1 (or the pseudogene TRBV3-2) and TRBJ1-2; D is perhaps TRBD1 (6 bases). The CDR3 DNA is TGTGCCAGCAGCCAAGCGCCCCAGGGGAGGATCGGGTTCTATGGCTACACCTTC. Protein: CASSQAPQGRIGFYGYTF.